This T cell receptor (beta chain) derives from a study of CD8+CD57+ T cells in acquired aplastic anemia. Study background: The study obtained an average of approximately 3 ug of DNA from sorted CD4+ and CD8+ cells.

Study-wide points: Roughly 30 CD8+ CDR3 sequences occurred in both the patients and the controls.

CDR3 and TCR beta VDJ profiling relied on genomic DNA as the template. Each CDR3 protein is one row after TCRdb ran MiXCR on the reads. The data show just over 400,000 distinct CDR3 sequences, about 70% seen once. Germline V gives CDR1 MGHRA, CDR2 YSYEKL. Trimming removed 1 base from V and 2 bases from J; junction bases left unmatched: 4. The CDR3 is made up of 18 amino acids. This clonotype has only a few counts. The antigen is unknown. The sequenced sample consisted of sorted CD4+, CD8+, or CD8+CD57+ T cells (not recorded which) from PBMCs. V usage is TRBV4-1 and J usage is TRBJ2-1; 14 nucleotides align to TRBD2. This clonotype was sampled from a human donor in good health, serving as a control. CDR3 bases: TGCGCCAGCAGCCAAGGACTAGCGGGGGGGCTCACCTACAATGAGCAGTTCTTC. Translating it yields CASSQGLAGGLTYNEQFF.